This T cell receptor (beta chain) was retrieved from a study of tumor-infiltrating lymphocytes in primary liver carcinoma. Study-wide context: The patient population consisted of men and women between 30 and 69 years of age. The tumors, T1-T3 N0M0 lesions, were 4.2 to 10 cm across.

The CDR3 consists of 15 residues. CDR1 is LGHNA and CDR2 is YNFKEQ in the germline V gene. RNA isolated from unsorted whole blood supplied the blood RNA, with germline DNA also extracted. From approximately 500 ng total RNA, TCR beta cDNA was generated with a primer in the constant region. Three rounds of nested multiplex PCR with slightly modified ARM-PCR produced TCR beta libraries. TRBV1-TRBV30 forward primers paired with a C-beta reverse primer were used in the first two PCR rounds, which ran approximately 11 cycles each. Each CDR3 protein gets one entry after TCRdb re-called the multiplex PCR reads with MiXCR. The table has 300,000 to 350,000 distinct CDR3 sequences, almost 60% seen once; the top ten hold approximately 15%. Notes on this clonotype: A read error may explain this, as a much larger clone is one base away.

The chain links TRBV4-2 to TRBJ1-4; weak D call: TRBD1 (6 bases). The sequence was obtained from a woman in her thirties with primary liver carcinoma and hepatitis B virus infection. The sequencing input was peripheral blood. CDR3 DNA: TGTGCCAACAGCCAAGGGACCGAGAGGGGGGAAAAACTGTTTTTT. It codes for CANSQGTERGEKLFF.